Described below is a single TCR beta chain sequence and its context. Germline values: CDR1 MNHEY, CDR2 SMNVEV (reference sequence). The trim removed 6 bases at V and 4 bases at J, leaving 7 bases unmatched. The CDR3 loop spans 14 amino acids. This record comes from a study of blood T cell repertoires in COVID-19. Across the whole study: The cDNA or gDNA used as material had been derived from T cells, B-cell-depleted T cells, or PBMCs.

In the original analysis: Amplification from reference gene primers served as the basis for estimated nucleated cell counts. Data came from immunoSEQ multiplex PCR; TCRdb stores just in-frame clones and leaves some out. That table supplies the V and J calls and clone size; D and trimming were determined from the DNA. Of under 200,000 clones listed, around 86% are singletons. The chain is built from TRBV27 and TRBJ1-1; 8 nucleotides line up with TRBD1. Specimen: peripheral blood. This sequence was found in a woman aged 80 or over in a cohort sampled during active or convalescent COVID-19. CDR3 amino acids: CASRTPDRGTEAFF. In nucleotides, the CDR3 is TGTGCCAGCAGGACCCCAGACAGGGGCACTGAAGCTTTCTTT.